Below are 8 T cell receptor beta chains sequenced from a single sample in a study of blood T cell repertoires in COVID-19. TCRdb's table, derived via immunoSEQ multiplex PCR, lists solely in-frame clones and lacks some. The sample has over 100,000 clones; 84% are singletons. Sequenced material: peripheral blood. The receptors were gathered from a man aged 55-75 years with acute or convalescent COVID-19.

This rearrangement joins TRBV10-3 to TRBJ1-5, with 8 bases fitting TRBD1. V lost 2 bases to trimming and J lost 4 bases; unmatched junction nucleotides: 4. Germline assignment: CDR1 ENHRY and CDR2 SYGVKD. CDR3 size: 15 residues. The CDR3 sequence is CAISEGQGGNQPQHF. In DNA, the CDR3 is TGTGCCATCAGTGAGGGACAGGGCGGAAATCAGCCCCAGCATTTT.

The chain couples TRBV12-5 to TRBJ2-3; 10 nucleotides match TRBD2. J was trimmed by 1 base and V by 5 bases; bases with no gene match: 3. The CDR3 runs to 15 residues. Germline V gene lookup returns CDR1 LGHNT and CDR2 FRNRAP. The CDR3 nucleotides are TGTGCTAGTGGTCCCGGACTAGCGGGCACAGATACGCAGTATTTT. Encoded protein: CASGPGLAGTDTQYF.

This chain links TRBV7-8 with TRBJ1-1, with D tentatively TRBD1 (6 bases). Germline lookup yields CDR1 SGHVS and CDR2 FQNEAQ. The CDR3 loop spans 15 amino acids. Trimming stripped 5 bases from V and 10 bases from J, with 23 bases between. The CDR3 spells CASSQEGGRVKRAFF. The DNA for the CDR3 is TGTGCCAGCAGCCAAGAAGGGGGTCGGGTGAAAAGAGCTTTCTTT.

The chain employs TRBV7-2 and TRBJ2-3; unclear D gene. V was trimmed by 5 bases and J by 2 bases, leaving 5 bases between them. The CDR3 consists of 12 residues. The germline gives CDR1 SGHTA, CDR2 FQGNSA. CDR3 in amino acids: CASSPITDTQYF. The CDR3, as DNA: TGTGCCAGCAGCCCTATCACAGATACGCAGTATTTT.

The gene calls are TRBV27 and TRBJ1-2; 7 bases line up with TRBD1. The CDR3 extends over 15 amino acids. Germline V CDR1 and CDR2: MNHEY, SMNVEV (reference sequence). Trimming took 0 bases from V and 2 from J; bases not matched to a gene: 3. This CDR3 reads CASSLSSQGNYGYTF. The DNA of the CDR3 is TGTGCCAGCAGTTTATCATCACAGGGGAACTATGGCTACACCTTC.

The chain carries TRBV4-3 and TRBJ1-2, with unresolved D. Trimming shortened V by 2 bases and J by 5 bases, and 21 bases separated the two germline ends. Germline CDR1 and CDR2: LGHNA and YSLEER. CDR3 length equals 17 residues. CDR3 in amino acids: CASSQPSTGTVTYGYTF. Here the CDR3 DNA reads TGCGCCAGCAGCCAACCAAGTACGGGAACAGTAACTTATGGCTACACCTTC.

The chain is built from TRBV19 and TRBJ2-6, with D perhaps TRBD1 (6 bases). With 2 bases removed from V and 4 bases from J, the gap between germline ends came to 12 bases. In germline, CDR1 is LNHDA, CDR2 SQIVND (reference sequence). CDR3 length equals 16 residues. Here the CDR3 reads CASSISQGSGANVLTF. CDR3 in DNA: TGTGCCAGTAGTATATCACAGGGCTCCGGGGCCAACGTCCTGACTTTC.

This clone was picked up one time. V is TRBV6-6 and J is TRBJ2-1, with D maybe TRBD1 (5 bases). From germline, CDR1 is MNHNY and CDR2 SVGAGI (reference sequence). V was clipped by 7 bases and J by 8 bases, with 21 bases between them. The length of the CDR3 is 15 residues. CDR3 DNA: TGTGCCAGCACTCCCAGGGCGTCAGGGATCGATGAGCAGTTCTTC. It specifies CASTPRASGIDEQFF.